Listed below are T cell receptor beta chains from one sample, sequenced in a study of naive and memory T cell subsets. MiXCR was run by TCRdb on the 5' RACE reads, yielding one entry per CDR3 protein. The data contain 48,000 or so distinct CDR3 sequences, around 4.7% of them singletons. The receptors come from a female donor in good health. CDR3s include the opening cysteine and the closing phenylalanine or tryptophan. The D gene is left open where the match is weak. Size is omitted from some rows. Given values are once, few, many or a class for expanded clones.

cdr3_aa: CASRDGTQGTEQFF; cdr3_nt: TGTGCCAGCAGGGACGGAACACAGGGGACTGAGCAGTTCTTC; clone_size: .; d_call: TRBD1; j_call: TRBJ2-1; v_call: TRBV7-9
cdr3_aa: CASRATQETQYF; cdr3_nt: TGTGCCAGCAGGGCTACCCAAGAGACCCAGTACTTC; clone_size: few; d_call: .; j_call: TRBJ2-5; v_call: TRBV21-1
cdr3_aa: CASSPPRANTEAFF; cdr3_nt: TGTGCCAGCAGCCCCCCCCGTGCAAACACTGAAGCTTTCTTT; clone_size: many; d_call: .; j_call: TRBJ1-1; v_call: TRBV3-1
cdr3_aa: CASSVLTQREQFF; cdr3_nt: TGTGCCAGCAGTGTTCTAACTCAGCGGGAGCAGTTCTTC; clone_size: many; d_call: .; j_call: TRBJ2-1; v_call: TRBV6-1
cdr3_aa: CSGGTGSGNTIYF; cdr3_nt: TGCAGCGGAGGGACAGGCTCTGGAAACACCATATATTTT; clone_size: many; d_call: TRBD1; j_call: TRBJ1-3; v_call: TRBV29-1
cdr3_aa: CASFGQGGDEQYF; cdr3_nt: TGCGCCAGCTTCGGACAGGGAGGGGACGAGCAGTACTTC; clone_size: many; d_call: .; j_call: TRBJ2-7; v_call: TRBV5-1
cdr3_aa: CSVGQVEGSEAFF; cdr3_nt: TGCAGCGTTGGCCAGGTCGAGGGGTCTGAAGCTTTCTTT; clone_size: many; d_call: .; j_call: TRBJ1-1; v_call: TRBV29-1
cdr3_aa: CAIRTDRNRSYEQYF; cdr3_nt: TGTGCCATCAGAACCGACAGGAACCGATCCTACGAGCAGTACTTC; clone_size: many; d_call: .; j_call: TRBJ2-7; v_call: TRBV10-3
cdr3_aa: CASSFLAGPVTDTQYF; cdr3_nt: TGTGCCAGCAGTTTCCTAGCGGGGCCCGTTACAGATACGCAGTATTTT; clone_size: many; d_call: TRBD2; j_call: TRBJ2-3; v_call: TRBV12-3/TRBV12-4
cdr3_aa: CASSPLPPSGRNSGANVLTF; cdr3_nt: TGTGCCAGCTCACCACTGCCCCCTAGCGGGCGTAACTCTGGGGCCAACGTCCTGACTTTC; clone_size: many; d_call: TRBD2; j_call: TRBJ2-6; v_call: TRBV18
cdr3_aa: CSVVGAEETQYF; cdr3_nt: TGCAGCGTTGTAGGGGCCGAAGAGACCCAGTACTTC; clone_size: many; d_call: .; j_call: TRBJ2-5; v_call: TRBV29-1
cdr3_aa: CASSFLGRGDETQYF; cdr3_nt: TGTGCCAGCAGTTTCCTCGGGCGGGGGGATGAGACCCAGTACTTC; clone_size: many; d_call: TRBD2; j_call: TRBJ2-5; v_call: TRBV27
cdr3_aa: CSTVRTLRTEAFF; cdr3_nt: TGCAGCACAGTCCGGACCCTCAGGACTGAAGCTTTCTTT; clone_size: many; d_call: .; j_call: TRBJ1-1; v_call: TRBV29-1
cdr3_aa: CASSPQRGRETQYF; cdr3_nt: TGTGCCAGCAGCCCCCAGCGGGGTCGAGAGACCCAGTACTTC; clone_size: many; d_call: TRBD2; j_call: TRBJ2-5; v_call: TRBV3-1
cdr3_aa: CASTLTGLNTEAFF; cdr3_nt: TGTGCCAGCACCCTGACAGGGTTGAACACTGAAGCTTTCTTT; clone_size: many; d_call: TRBD1; j_call: TRBJ1-1; v_call: TRBV6-1
cdr3_aa: CASSKERERDEQYF; cdr3_nt: TGTGCCAGCAGCAAGGAGCGGGAGCGCGACGAGCAGTACTTC; clone_size: many; d_call: TRBD2; j_call: TRBJ2-7; v_call: TRBV13
cdr3_aa: CSVVGGLAGPYEQYF; cdr3_nt: TGCAGCGTTGTAGGGGGACTAGCGGGACCCTACGAGCAGTACTTC; clone_size: many; d_call: TRBD2; j_call: TRBJ2-7; v_call: TRBV29-1
cdr3_aa: CASSRGSNQPKHF; cdr3_nt: TGTGCCAGCAGCCGAGGGAGCAATCAGCCAAAGCATTTT; clone_size: .; d_call: .; j_call: TRBJ1-5; v_call: TRBV14
cdr3_aa: CASSLRGSSGNTIYF; cdr3_nt: TGTGCCAGCAGTCTAAGGGGGAGCTCTGGAAACACCATATATTTT; clone_size: few; d_call: .; j_call: TRBJ1-3; v_call: TRBV27
cdr3_aa: CASSLPRPGQGQPQHF; cdr3_nt: TGTGCCAGCAGTTTACCCCGGCCGGGACAGGGTCAGCCCCAGCATTTT; clone_size: many; d_call: TRBD1; j_call: TRBJ1-5; v_call: TRBV12-3/TRBV12-4
cdr3_aa: CSVGGRGTYNEQFF; cdr3_nt: TGCAGCGTGGGGGGCAGGGGGACCTACAATGAGCAGTTCTTC; clone_size: many; d_call: .; j_call: TRBJ2-1; v_call: TRBV29-1
cdr3_aa: CASSRGGRIYGYTF; cdr3_nt: TGTGCCAGCAGCCGGGGGGGACGGATCTATGGCTACACCTTC; clone_size: many; d_call: .; j_call: TRBJ1-2; v_call: TRBV3-1
cdr3_aa: CASSESNGRLRQYF; cdr3_nt: TGCGCCAGCAGTGAGTCGAATGGTCGCTTAAGGCAGTACTTC; clone_size: few; d_call: .; j_call: TRBJ2-7; v_call: TRBV10-1
cdr3_aa: CATGGDRGLGYTF; cdr3_nt: TGTGCCACGGGCGGGGACAGGGGGCTTGGCTACACCTTC; clone_size: many; d_call: TRBD1; j_call: TRBJ1-2; v_call: TRBV2
cdr3_aa: CASSSWTELYNEQFF; cdr3_nt: TGTGCCAGCAGCTCCTGGACAGAACTATACAATGAGCAGTTCTTC; clone_size: many; d_call: .; j_call: TRBJ2-1; v_call: TRBV7-3
cdr3_aa: CASSLVQGRQPQHF; cdr3_nt: TGTGCCAGCAGTTTAGTACAGGGCAGGCAGCCCCAGCATTTT; clone_size: many; d_call: .; j_call: TRBJ1-5; v_call: TRBV12-3/TRBV12-4
cdr3_aa: CASSLGLAGGRETQYF; cdr3_nt: TGCGCCAGCAGCTTGGGCCTAGCGGGAGGAAGAGAGACCCAGTACTTC; clone_size: many; d_call: TRBD2; j_call: TRBJ2-5; v_call: TRBV5-1
cdr3_aa: CASSTRVFYEQYF; cdr3_nt: TGTGCCAGCAGCACTCGGGTCTTCTACGAGCAGTACTTC; clone_size: few; d_call: .; j_call: TRBJ2-7; v_call: TRBV7-9
cdr3_aa: CASRGGGTDTQYF; cdr3_nt: TGTGCCAGCAGGGGGGGCGGCACAGATACGCAGTATTTT; clone_size: many; d_call: .; j_call: TRBJ2-3; v_call: TRBV2
cdr3_aa: CASSRDRSGGELFF; cdr3_nt: TGCGCCAGCAGCCGAGACCGGAGTGGCGGGGAGCTGTTTTTT; clone_size: many; d_call: .; j_call: TRBJ2-2; v_call: TRBV5-1
cdr3_aa: CASGLAGARNEQFF; cdr3_nt: TGTGCTAGTGGTTTGGCGGGGGCGCGCAATGAGCAGTTCTTC; clone_size: many; d_call: .; j_call: TRBJ2-1; v_call: TRBV12-5